This T cell receptor (beta chain) emerged from a study of T cells in Graves' hyperthyroidism and ophthalmopathy. V gave up 3 bases and J gave up 7 bases; unmatched junction bases: 11. The CDR3 totals 16 residues. The V gene's germline CDR1 is SGHAT and CDR2 FQNNGV. At least ten counts were recorded for this clonotype. The investigators amplified TCR beta CDR3 regions from RNA transcripts. Initially, a first-round RT-PCR of the TCR CDR3 employed the HTBI primer set. Each CDR3 protein is one row after TCRdb ran MiXCR on the multiplex PCR reads. The sample has fewer than 550,000 distinct CDR3 sequences, 15% to 18% seen once.

Specimen: blood. The chain employs TRBV11-2 and TRBJ2-7; 11 bases align to TRBD1. This TCR came from a woman between 18 and 30 years old with Graves' hyperthyroidism. The CDR3 reads CASSFYGQGARREQYF. The CDR3, as DNA: TGTGCCAGCAGCTTCTACGGACAGGGGGCAAGGAGAGAGCAGTACTTC.